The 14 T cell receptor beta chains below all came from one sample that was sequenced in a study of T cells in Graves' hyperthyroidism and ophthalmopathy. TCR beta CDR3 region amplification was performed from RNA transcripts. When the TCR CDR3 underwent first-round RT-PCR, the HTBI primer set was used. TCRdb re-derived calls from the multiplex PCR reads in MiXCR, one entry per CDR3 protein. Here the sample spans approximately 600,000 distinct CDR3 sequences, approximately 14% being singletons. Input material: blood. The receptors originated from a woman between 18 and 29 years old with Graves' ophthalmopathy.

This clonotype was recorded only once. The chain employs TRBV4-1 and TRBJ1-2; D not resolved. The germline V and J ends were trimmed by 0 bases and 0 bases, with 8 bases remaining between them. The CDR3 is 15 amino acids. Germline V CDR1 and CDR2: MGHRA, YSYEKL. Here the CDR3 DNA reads TGCGCCAGCAGCCAAGAAACCGCGCCTAACTATGGCTACACCTTC. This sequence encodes CASSQETAPNYGYTF.

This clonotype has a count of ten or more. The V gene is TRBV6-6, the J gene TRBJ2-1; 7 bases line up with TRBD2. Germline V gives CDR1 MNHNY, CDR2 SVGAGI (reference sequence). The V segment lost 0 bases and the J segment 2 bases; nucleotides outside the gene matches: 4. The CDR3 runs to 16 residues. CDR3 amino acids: CASSYSSSGPYNEQFF. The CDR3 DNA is TGTGCCAGCAGTTACTCTTCTAGCGGACCCTACAATGAGCAGTTCTTC.

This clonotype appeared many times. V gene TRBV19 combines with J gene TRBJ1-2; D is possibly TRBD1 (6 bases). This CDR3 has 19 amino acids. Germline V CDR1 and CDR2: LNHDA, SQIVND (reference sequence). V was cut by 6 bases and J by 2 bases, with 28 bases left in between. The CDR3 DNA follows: TGTGCCAGTAGGAAGTCTCGGCGGGACACCAGGATGCTCAACTATGGCTACACCTTC. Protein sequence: CASRKSRRDTRMLNYGYTF.

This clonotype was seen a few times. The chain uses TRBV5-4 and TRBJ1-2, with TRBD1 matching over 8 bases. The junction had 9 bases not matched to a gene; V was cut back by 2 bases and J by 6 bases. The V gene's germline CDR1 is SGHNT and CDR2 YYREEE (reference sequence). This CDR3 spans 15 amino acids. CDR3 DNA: TGTGCCAGCAGCTTCACAGGGGGGCGGCCCCATGGCTACACCTTC. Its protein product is CASSFTGGRPHGYTF.

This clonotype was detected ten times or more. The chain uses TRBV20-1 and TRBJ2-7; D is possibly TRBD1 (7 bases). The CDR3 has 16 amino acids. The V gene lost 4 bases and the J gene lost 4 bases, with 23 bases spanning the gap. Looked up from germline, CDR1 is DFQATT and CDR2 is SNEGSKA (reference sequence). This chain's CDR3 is CSAKEGGTVAEYEQYF. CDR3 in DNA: TGCAGTGCTAAAGAAGGCGGGACAGTCGCCGAATACGAGCAGTACTTC.

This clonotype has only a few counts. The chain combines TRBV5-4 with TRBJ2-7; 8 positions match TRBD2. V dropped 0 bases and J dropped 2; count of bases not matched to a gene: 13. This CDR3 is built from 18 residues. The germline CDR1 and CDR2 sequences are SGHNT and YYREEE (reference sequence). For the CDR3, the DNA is TGTGCCAGCAGCTTGGGGATCCGTATACTAGCGGATCCCTACGAGCAGTACTTC. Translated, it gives CASSLGIRILADPYEQYF.

The CDR3 nucleotides are TGTGCCAGCAGTGACTACAGGGTTCTTCCTGCGGAACAGCCCCAGCATTTT. It specifies CASSDYRVLPAEQPQHF. J is TRBJ1-5 and V is TRBV6-4; maybe TRBD1 (6 bases). CDR3 length equals 17 residues. CDR1 and CDR2 (germline): MRHNA, SNTAGT. V gave up 1 base and J gave up 7 bases, with 20 bases separating them.

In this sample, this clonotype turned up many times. The CDR3 loop reads CASRNRGPIQPQHF. DNA of the CDR3: TGTGCCAGCCGTAACAGGGGGCCGATTCAGCCCCAGCATTTT. The chain couples TRBV6-2 or TRBV6-3 to TRBJ1-5, with TRBD1 matching 9 bases. V trimming: 8 bases; J trimming: 6 bases; junction bases outside the gene matches: 8. The CDR3 totals 14 residues. The germline V gene encodes CDR1 MNHEY and CDR2 SVGEGT.

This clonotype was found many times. The CDR3 sequence is CASRLLGQAYEQYF. CDR3 coding DNA: TGTGCCAGCAGGTTACTGGGACAGGCCTACGAGCAGTACTTC. This chain connects TRBV13 to TRBJ2-7, with TRBD1 matching over 8 bases. CDR3 size: 14 residues. The V and J ends lost 6 bases and 2 bases, in that order; junction bases with no gene match: 6. The germline gives CDR1 PRHDT, CDR2 FYEKMQ (reference sequence).

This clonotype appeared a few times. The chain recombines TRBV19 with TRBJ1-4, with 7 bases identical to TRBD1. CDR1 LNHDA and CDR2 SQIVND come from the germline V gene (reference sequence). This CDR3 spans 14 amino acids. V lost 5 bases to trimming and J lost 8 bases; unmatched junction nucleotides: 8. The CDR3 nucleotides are TGTGCCAGTAGTTCCGTGCAGGGGGACGAAAAACTGTTTTTT. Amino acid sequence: CASSSVQGDEKLFF.

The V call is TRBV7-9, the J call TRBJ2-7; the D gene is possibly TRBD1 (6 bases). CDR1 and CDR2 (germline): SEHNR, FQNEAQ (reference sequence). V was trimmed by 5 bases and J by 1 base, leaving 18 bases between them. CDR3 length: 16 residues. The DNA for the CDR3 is TGTGCCAGCAGCCCGATTTTCTCAGGGGAGTCCTACGAGCAGTACTTC. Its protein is CASSPIFSGESYEQYF.

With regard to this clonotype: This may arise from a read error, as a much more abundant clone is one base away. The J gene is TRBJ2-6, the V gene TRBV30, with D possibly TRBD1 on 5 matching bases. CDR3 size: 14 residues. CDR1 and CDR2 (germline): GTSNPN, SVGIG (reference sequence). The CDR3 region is CAWSWGSGADVLTF. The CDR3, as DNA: TGTGCCTGGAGCTGGGGTTCTGGGGCCGACGTCCTGACTTTC.

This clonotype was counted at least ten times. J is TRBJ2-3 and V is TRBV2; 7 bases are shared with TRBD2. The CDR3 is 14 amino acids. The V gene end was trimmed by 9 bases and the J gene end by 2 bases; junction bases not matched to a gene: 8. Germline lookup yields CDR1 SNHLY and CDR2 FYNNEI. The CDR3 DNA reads TGTGCCAGTACTTGGCTAGCGGACACAGATACGCAGTATTTT. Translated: CASTWLADTDTQYF. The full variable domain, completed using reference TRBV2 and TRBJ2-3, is EPEVTQTPSHQVTQMGQEVILRCVPISNHLYFYWYRQILGQKVEFLVSFYNNEISEKSEIFDDQFSVERPDGSNFTLKIRSTKLEDSAMYFCASTWLADTDTQYFGPGTRLTVL.

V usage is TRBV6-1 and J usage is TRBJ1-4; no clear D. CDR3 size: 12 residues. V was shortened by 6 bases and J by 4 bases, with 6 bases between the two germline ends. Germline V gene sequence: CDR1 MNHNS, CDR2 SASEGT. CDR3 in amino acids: CASSRYNEKLFF. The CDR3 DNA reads TGTGCCAGCAGCCGATATAATGAAAAACTGTTTTTT.